This entry describes one T cell receptor (beta chain). Its antigen remains unknown. J gave up 1 base and V 5 bases, and 1 base lay outside the gene matches. Germline V gene data show CDR1 as SQVTM and CDR2 as ANQGSEA. CDR3 length: 14 amino acids. 5'RACE with constant-segment primers built TCRalpha and TCRbeta cDNA libraries with UMIs. MiXCR, run by TCRdb on the 5' RACE reads, gives a single entry per CDR3 protein. The sample yields under 150,000 distinct CDR3 sequences, more than 15% seen once. This specimen belongs to a study of T-cell memory formation after mild COVID-19. About the research overall: TCR clusters showed largely donor specificity. Study outcomes and limitations: While clones contracting from day 15 to 85 were balanced between CD4 and CD8, later expanders leaned CD4+. There was no confirmation that second-wave clones peaking on day 37 were SARS-CoV-2 specific.

Sequencing input: PBMCs or a T cell subset sorted from them (not recorded which). The rearrangement uses TRBV29-1 and TRBJ2-3; TRBD2 matches 12 bases. The TCR comes from an adult woman who had mild COVID-19 (a few samples of this study predate the infection). Cell type and time point are not known. CDR3 protein: CSVRTSGGTDTQYF. In DNA, the CDR3 is TGCAGCGTTCGGACTAGCGGGGGCACAGATACGCAGTATTTT.